Shown below are 27 T cell receptor beta chains from a single sample sequenced in a study of blood T cell repertoires in COVID-19. Produced via immunoSEQ multiplex PCR; TCRdb's table is partial and in-frame only. This table holds about 270,000 clones, about 88% found once. Sequencing was performed on PBMCs or T cells enriched from blood (not recorded which). The receptors stem from a woman in her forties or fifties who had recovered from COVID-19.

The sample holds a few counts of this clone. The gene calls are TRBV6-2 or TRBV6-3 and TRBJ2-5; 10 nucleotides align to TRBD2. Per the germline V gene, CDR1 is MNHEY and CDR2 is SVGEGT. V shed 4 bases, J shed 2 bases, and the junction held 1 base outside the gene matches. The CDR3 covers 14 residues. The CDR3 loop reads CASSWGLAQETQYF. Here the CDR3 DNA reads TGTGCCAGCAGTTGGGGACTAGCGCAAGAGACCCAGTACTTC.

The chain joins TRBV5-4 to TRBJ1-1, with a possible D match to TRBD1 (6 bases). Germline CDR1 reads SGHNT; CDR2 reads YYREEE (reference sequence). V was clipped by 2 bases and J by 1 base, with 15 bases between them. CDR3 length: 16 residues. The CDR3, as DNA: TGTGCCAGCAGCTTCGGGGGGGGCGGGAGGAACACTGAAGCTTTCTTT. Amino acid sequence: CASSFGGGGRNTEAFF.

The chain combines TRBV4-2 with TRBJ2-6; 8 positions match TRBD2. J gave up 0 bases and V 2 bases, and 6 bases lay outside the gene matches. Germline CDR1 LGHNA, CDR2 YNFKEQ. This CDR3 spans 18 amino acids. This CDR3 reads CASSQPRGGPSGANVLTF. The DNA of the CDR3 is TGTGCCAGCAGCCAACCTCGGGGGGGGCCCTCTGGGGCCAACGTCCTGACTTTC.

V is TRBV28 and J is TRBJ1-3; D remains unclear. The CDR3 length is 14 residues. Germline V gene lookup returns CDR1 MDHEN and CDR2 SYDVKM. Trimming shortened V by 5 bases and J by 2 bases, and 10 bases separated the two germline ends. This chain's CDR3 is CASSVSGTGNTIYF. In nucleotides, the CDR3 is TGTGCCAGCAGTGTGTCCGGGACTGGAAACACCATATATTTT.

The chain employs TRBV9 and TRBJ1-2; 10 positions agree with TRBD1. Germline CDR1 and CDR2: SGDLS and YYNGEE. This CDR3 comprises 15 residues. Germline trimming cut 3 bases from V and 8 bases from J; bases unmatched to any gene: 10. The CDR3 reads CASSAGQGILRGYTF. CDR3 nucleotides: TGTGCCAGCAGCGCGGGACAGGGGATCCTCCGGGGCTACACCTTC. Full variable domain (rest looked up from reference TRBV9 and TRBJ1-2): DSGVTQTPKHLITATGQRVTLRCSPRSGDLSVYWYQQSLDQGLQFLIQYYNGEERAKGNILERFSAQQFPDLHSELNLSSLELGDSALYFCASSAGQGILRGYTFGSGTRLTVV.

The genes are TRBV18 and TRBJ1-1; possible D gene TRBD1, 6 bases. The ends were cut back, 1 base at V and 5 bases at J, with 8 bases in the middle. The CDR3 loop spans 13 amino acids. Germline CDR1 is KGHSH and CDR2 is LQKENI. The CDR3 sequence is CASSPLDRTEAFF. The DNA for the CDR3 is TGTGCCAGCTCACCACTCGACAGGACTGAAGCTTTCTTT.

The genes are TRBV28 and TRBJ2-1, with D possibly matching TRBD2 (5 bases). The germline V gene has CDR1 MDHEN and CDR2 SYDVKM. Trimming took 4 bases from V and 0 from J, leaving 13 bases between them. This CDR3 has 16 amino acids. CDR3 in amino acids: CASSYQRSSSYNEQFF. For the CDR3, the DNA is TGTGCCAGCAGTTATCAGCGGTCGAGCTCCTACAATGAGCAGTTCTTC.

The chain is built from TRBV29-1 and TRBJ2-1; 11 nucleotides agree with TRBD2. V dropped 1 base and J dropped 4; count of bases not matched to a gene: 6. This CDR3 region has 16 residues. Germline loops: CDR1 SQVTM, CDR2 ANQGSEA. This CDR3 reads CSVEGLGTSGYNEQFF. The CDR3 DNA sequence: TGCAGCGTTGAAGGTCTGGGGACTAGCGGTTACAATGAGCAGTTCTTC.

V usage is TRBV5-1 and J usage is TRBJ1-6; D gene uncertain. This CDR3 comprises 13 residues. CDR1 SGHRS and CDR2 YFSETQ come from the germline V gene. Trimming removed 3 bases at V and 13 bases at J, with 14 bases between. DNA of the CDR3: TGCGCCAGCAGCTCTGACCTTCAGCGGCCCCTCCACTTT. It yields the protein CASSSDLQRPLHF.

This chain connects TRBV6-2 or TRBV6-3 to TRBJ1-1; 8 nucleotides line up with TRBD1. The V and J ends lost 6 bases and 10 bases, in that order; junction bases with no gene match: 1. CDR3 length: 10 residues. Germline V gene sequence: CDR1 MNHEY, CDR2 SVGEGT. In DNA, the CDR3 is TGTGCCAGCAGCAGGGGGCCAGCTTTCTTT. Residues: CASSRGPAFF.

The rearrangement links TRBV4-2 to TRBJ2-1; 13 bases map to TRBD2. The V segment lost 4 bases and the J segment 7 bases; nucleotides outside the gene matches: 7. There are 16 residues in the CDR3. CDR1 is LGHNA and CDR2 is YNFKEQ in the germline V gene. CDR3 sequence reads: CASSLTSGRALNEQFF. In DNA, the CDR3 is TGTGCCAGCAGCCTTACTAGCGGGAGGGCCTTAAATGAGCAGTTCTTC.

J is TRBJ1-1 and V is TRBV11-2; TRBD1 matches 7 bases. Germline CDR1 and CDR2: SGHAT and FQNNGV. The CDR3 has 14 amino acids. V lost 3 bases to trimming and J lost 1 base; unmatched junction nucleotides: 2. CDR3 sequence reads: CASSLAGGNTEAFF. The CDR3, as DNA: TGTGCCAGCAGCTTGGCAGGGGGGAACACTGAAGCTTTCTTT.

Here the CDR3 reads CASRTVGGGGKLFF. The CDR3 DNA follows: TGTGCCAGCAGAACGGTAGGGGGTGGGGGAAAACTGTTTTTT. The chain is built from TRBV6-6 and TRBJ1-4; tentatively, D is TRBD1 (6 bases). CDR3 length equals 14 residues. Germline CDR1 and CDR2: MNHNY and SVGAGI (reference sequence). The V and J ends lost 6 bases and 10 bases respectively, with 18 bases between them.

The CDR3 DNA sequence: TGTGCCAGCAGCGCGACTAGCGGAAGGGTGGATGAGCAGTTCTTC. Its protein is CASSATSGRVDEQFF. The rearrangement links TRBV9 to TRBJ2-1; 9 bases are a match to TRBD2. With V trimmed by 3 bases and J by 8 bases, 9 bases remained unmatched. The CDR3 loop spans 15 amino acids. Germline lookup yields CDR1 SGDLS and CDR2 YYNGEE.

The chain combines TRBV28 with TRBJ1-4; a possible D gene is TRBD1 (5 bases). The CDR3 extends over 17 amino acids. The germline V and J ends were trimmed by 5 bases and 0 bases, with 16 bases remaining between them. Germline V CDR1 and CDR2: MDHEN, SYDVKM. The CDR3 coding sequence is TGTGCCAGCAGTCTCCCTCCCTCGGGGGCAACTAATGAAAAACTGTTTTTT. Amino acid sequence: CASSLPPSGATNEKLFF.

The chain recombines TRBV7-2 with TRBJ1-3; maybe TRBD1 (5 bases). V lost 4 bases to trimming and J lost 0 bases, with 10 bases between them. Germline V lookup: CDR1 SGHTA, CDR2 FQGNSA. The CDR3 covers 15 residues. The CDR3 DNA reads TGTGCCAGCAGCTCACAGGTTCTCTCTGGAAACACCATATATTTT. Residues: CASSSQVLSGNTIYF.

The V and J genes are TRBV10-1 and TRBJ2-7; 11 nucleotides match TRBD2. Germline V lookup: CDR1 WNHNN, CDR2 SYGVQD (reference sequence). The V gene end was trimmed by 7 bases and the J gene end by 2 bases; junction bases not matched to a gene: 7. There are 15 residues in the CDR3. The CDR3 DNA reads TGCGCCAGCAAGCCGGGACTAGCGGACACCTACGAGCAGTACTTC. This encodes CASKPGLADTYEQYF.

This chain uses TRBV9 with TRBJ2-5; perhaps TRBD2 as D (5 bases). Germline V gene data show CDR1 as SGDLS and CDR2 as YYNGEE. V was cut by 1 base and J by 2 bases, with 9 bases left in between. The CDR3 runs 14 residues. CDR3 in DNA: TGTGCCAGCAGCGTAAGAGGAGGACAAGAGACCCAGTACTTC. Translation gives CASSVRGGQETQYF.

The chain links TRBV11-3 to TRBJ2-1; 11 bases are a match to TRBD1. Germline loops: CDR1 SGHNT, CDR2 YENEEA. CDR3 length equals 15 residues. V was clipped by 6 bases and J by 4 bases; unmatched bases: 5. CDR3 in DNA: TGTGCCAGCAGGGACCGGGACAGGGGGTACAATGAGCAGTTCTTC. Protein product: CASRDRDRGYNEQFF.

The chain is built from TRBV19 and TRBJ2-7, with D possibly matching TRBD1 (6 bases). The germline V and J ends were trimmed by 6 bases and 0 bases, with 18 bases remaining between them. Germline lookup yields CDR1 LNHDA and CDR2 SQIVND (reference sequence). There are 16 residues in the CDR3. CDR3 coding DNA: TGTGCCAGTAGCCCTTACGGACAGAAAAGCTCCTACGAGCAGTACTTC. This sequence encodes CASSPYGQKSSYEQYF.

The chain links TRBV29-1 to TRBJ2-1; the match to TRBD2 covers 7 bases. The germline gives CDR1 SQVTM, CDR2 ANQGSEA. The CDR3 is made up of 12 amino acids. J was trimmed by 6 bases and V by 5 bases; bases with no gene match: 4. The CDR3 here is CSVMTSPNEQFF. For the CDR3, the DNA is TGCAGCGTTATGACTAGCCCCAATGAGCAGTTCTTC.

The J gene is TRBJ2-1, the V gene TRBV3-1 (or the pseudogene TRBV3-2); no firm D call. CDR3 size: 11 residues. In germline, CDR1 is LGHDT, CDR2 YNNKEL (reference sequence). Trimming left V 1 base short and J 12 bases short, with 7 bases between. The CDR3 nucleotides read TGTGCCAGCAGCCAAGCCACCGGGCAGTTCTTC. This codes for CASSQATGQFF.

The CDR3: CSASAPEKDTQYF. CDR3 sequence (DNA): TGCAGTGCTAGTGCCCCAGAAAAAGATACGCAGTATTTT. The chain couples TRBV20-1 to TRBJ2-3, with unresolved D. Trimming removed 3 bases from V and 5 bases from J, with 12 bases in between. Germline CDR1 reads DFQATT; CDR2 reads SNEGSKA (reference sequence). The CDR3 runs to 13 residues.

This chain connects TRBV28 to TRBJ2-7, with D possibly being TRBD2 (6 bases). V shed 8 bases and J shed 5 bases, with 16 bases lying between them. Germline V gives CDR1 MDHEN, CDR2 SYDVKM. This CDR3 comprises 13 residues. CDR3 amino acids: CASSLYGGNEQYF. The CDR3 region has the DNA TGTGCCAGCTCCCTGTACGGGGGTAACGAGCAGTACTTC. The full variable domain, its missing parts supplied by reference TRBV28 and TRBJ2-7, is DVKVTQSSRYLVKRTGEKVFLECVQDMDHENMFWYRQDPGLGLRLIYFSYDVKMKEKGDIPEGYSVSREKKERFSLILESASTNQTSMYLCASSLYGGNEQYFGPGTRLTVT.

The chain couples TRBV7-2 to TRBJ1-2; 7 bases fit TRBD1. After removal of 3 bases from V and 2 bases from J, the junction contained 3 bases not matched to a gene. CDR3 size: 14 residues. The germline gives CDR1 SGHTA, CDR2 FQGNSA. This CDR3 reads CASSFTQGNYGYTF. The CDR3 DNA is TGTGCCAGCAGCTTTACACAGGGGAACTATGGCTACACCTTC.

This clone was picked up one time. V is TRBV6-6 and J is TRBJ2-7; TRBD1 aligns across 8 bases. The CDR3 extends over 15 amino acids. Trimming at V came to 5 bases and at J to 3 bases, leaving 9 bases not matched to a gene. Germline values: CDR1 MNHNY, CDR2 SVGAGI (reference sequence). The CDR3 region is CASSKGTGGHYEQYF. As DNA, the CDR3 is TGTGCCAGCAGTAAGGGGACAGGTGGGCACTACGAGCAGTACTTC.

The chain couples TRBV28 to TRBJ1-5; 10 bases map to TRBD1. The ends lost 4 bases at V and 6 bases at J; junction bases unmatched: 6. CDR1 is MDHEN and CDR2 is SYDVKM in the germline V gene. This CDR3 has 15 residues. Here the CDR3 reads CASSSSGTGVQPQHF. CDR3 DNA sequence: TGTGCCAGCAGTTCGTCCGGGACAGGGGTTCAGCCCCAGCATTTT.